The 22 T cell receptor beta chains below were found in one sample sequenced in a study of blood T cell repertoires in COVID-19. Libraries were prepared by immunoSEQ multiplex PCR; TCRdb keeps only in-frame clonotypes and omits some of them. Of hundreds of thousands of clones in the sample, about 91% are singletons; the top ten hold around 6.3%. Material for sequencing was peripheral blood. These receptors were taken from a woman between 25 and 40 years old with COVID-19, enrolled during active disease.

The chain employs TRBV7-2 and TRBJ2-7, with 7 positions matching TRBD1. V lost 4 bases and J lost 0; bases outside the gene matches: 6. Germline assignment: CDR1 SGHTA and CDR2 FQGNSA. The CDR3 is 15 amino acids. For the CDR3, the DNA is TGTGCCAGCAGCTCAGGGGGTGGCAGCTCCTACGAGCAGTACTTC. Translated: CASSSGGGSSYEQYF. Drawing the rest from reference TRBV7-2 and TRBJ2-7, the complete variable domain is GAGVSQSPSNKVTEKGKDVELRCDPISGHTALYWYRQSLGQGLEFLIYFQGNSAPDKSGLPSDRFSAERTGGSVSTLTIQRTQQEDSAVYLCASSSGGGSSYEQYFGPGTRLTVT.

This rearrangement joins TRBV9 to TRBJ2-7; the match to TRBD1 covers 11 bases. The trim removed 3 bases at V and 3 bases at J, leaving 5 bases unmatched. This CDR3 region has 15 residues. From germline, CDR1 is SGDLS and CDR2 YYNGEE. CDR3 protein: CASSASGTGGYEQYV. The CDR3 nucleotides are TGTGCCAGCAGCGCCTCGGGGACAGGGGGCTACGAGCAGTACGTC.

As DNA, the CDR3 is TGTGCCAGCAGCGGCTCGGGACAGGACACAGATACGCAGTATTTT. Encoded protein: CASSGSGQDTDTQYF. The V call is TRBV7-8, the J call TRBJ2-3; TRBD1 agrees at 8 bases. With 5 bases clipped from V and 2 bases from J, the junction kept 6 bases outside the gene matches. The germline V gene encodes CDR1 SGHVS and CDR2 FQNEAQ. The CDR3 sequence is 15 residues long.

This clone was detected once. The chain carries TRBV11-2 and TRBJ2-7; 9 nucleotides match TRBD1. Per the germline V gene, CDR1 is SGHAT and CDR2 is FQNNGV. This CDR3 has 14 residues. V trimming: 2 bases; J trimming: 3 bases; junction bases outside the gene matches: 2. Written as DNA, the CDR3 is TGTGCCAGCAGCTTATGGGGACAGGGCTACGAGCAGTACGTC. Protein sequence: CASSLWGQGYEQYV.

The sample holds one count of this clone. V usage is TRBV6-1 and J usage is TRBJ1-6; perhaps TRBD1 as D (6 bases). This CDR3 contains 16 residues. V was pared by 0 bases and J by 10 bases, with 16 bases between. Germline-derived CDR1 and CDR2 are MNHNS and SASEGT. The CDR3 spells CASSEARGGAGSPLHF. DNA of the CDR3: TGTGCCAGCAGTGAAGCGCGGGGGGGGGCCGGGTCACCCCTCCACTTT.

This chain joins TRBV5-5 and TRBJ2-3, with 16 bases identical to TRBD2. The ends lost 4 bases at V and 6 bases at J; junction bases unmatched: 5. The CDR3 has 16 residues. CDR1 is SGHKS, CDR2 YYEKEE, per germline (reference sequence). CDR3 residues: CASSPGTSGRGDTQYF. The CDR3 bases are TGTGCCAGCAGCCCAGGGACTAGCGGGAGGGGCGATACGCAGTATTTT.

The chain couples TRBV7-9 to TRBJ2-1; TRBD2 might be the D (6 bases). The length of the CDR3 is 16 residues. In germline, CDR1 is SEHNR, CDR2 FQNEAQ (reference sequence). Trimming shortened V by 5 bases and J by 8 bases, and 22 bases separated the two germline ends. The CDR3 sequence is CASSRGLLGGKDEQFF. The CDR3 bases are TGTGCCAGCAGCAGAGGACTCTTGGGGGGAAAGGATGAGCAGTTCTTC.

The chain links TRBV2 to TRBJ2-3; 8 nucleotides line up with TRBD1. The CDR3 loop spans 15 amino acids. J gave up 2 bases and V 7 bases, and 8 bases lay outside the gene matches. Per the germline V gene, CDR1 is SNHLY and CDR2 is FYNNEI. The CDR3 spells CASKRTGYITDTQYF. CDR3 sequence (DNA): TGTGCCAGCAAACGGACAGGGTATATCACAGATACGCAGTATTTT.

The chain recombines TRBV6-5 with TRBJ2-5; 11 positions agree with TRBD2. The V and J ends lost 11 bases and 1 base, in that order; junction bases with no gene match: 9. Germline V gene lookup returns CDR1 MNHEY and CDR2 SVGAGI. There are 15 residues in the CDR3. In DNA form, the CDR3 reads TGTGCCCAGCTAGCGGGACTAGCGGCCCAAGAGACCCAGTACTTC. Protein product: CAQLAGLAAQETQYF.

Only one count was recorded for this clone. This CDR3 reads CASSQDTEREQFF. CDR3 in DNA: TGCGCCAGCAGCCAAGATACCGAGCGGGAGCAGTTCTTC. The chain links TRBV4-1 to TRBJ2-1, with a tentative D call TRBD2 (5 bases). In germline, CDR1 is MGHRA, CDR2 YSYEKL. V was shortened by 0 bases and J by 10 bases, with 10 bases between the two germline ends. The CDR3 is 13 amino acids.

The rearrangement links TRBV11-3 to TRBJ2-7, with D possibly matching TRBD1 (5 bases). Per the germline V gene, CDR1 is SGHNT and CDR2 is YENEEA. The CDR3 consists of 14 residues. V shed 5 bases and J shed 0 bases, with 11 bases lying between them. The CDR3 here is CASSPGQSSYEQYV. The DNA of the CDR3 is TGTGCCAGCAGCCCAGGACAAAGCTCCTACGAGCAGTACGTC.

This chain links TRBV3-1 (or the pseudogene TRBV3-2) with TRBJ2-7; no reliable D call. V shed 0 bases and J shed 7 bases, with 16 bases lying between them. CDR1 and CDR2 (germline): LGHDT, YNNKEL (reference sequence). This CDR3 has 15 amino acids. The CDR3 sequence is CASSQDTLAHREQYV. CDR3 sequence (DNA): TGTGCCAGCAGCCAAGATACGCTCGCTCATCGGGAGCAGTACGTC.

This clone has just one count. The chain carries TRBV7-2 and TRBJ1-2; D is perhaps TRBD1 (5 bases). The CDR3 loop spans 15 amino acids. Germline V gene lookup returns CDR1 SGHTA and CDR2 FQGNSA. The germline V and J ends were trimmed by 1 base and 4 bases, with 13 bases remaining between them. CDR3 loop: CASSLEPGSGYGYTF. CDR3 nucleotide sequence: TGTGCCAGCAGCTTAGAGCCAGGGTCGGGCTATGGCTACACCTTC.

The rearrangement joins TRBV18 to TRBJ1-2, with 7 bases that match TRBD1. Trimming took 3 bases from V and 6 from J; bases not matched to a gene: 7. Per the germline V gene, CDR1 is KGHSH and CDR2 is LQKENI. This CDR3 spans 14 amino acids. CDR3 DNA sequence: TGTGCCAGCTCACCTCGTAGTACAGGGGATGGCTACACCTTC. Translation gives CASSPRSTGDGYTF.

The chain carries TRBV7-9 and TRBJ1-1; TRBD1 agrees at 9 bases. Germline CDR1 and CDR2: SEHNR and FQNEAQ (reference sequence). V lost 5 bases and J lost 2; bases outside the gene matches: 6. CDR3 length: 15 amino acids. DNA of the CDR3: TGTGCCAGCAGCACCCGACAGGGGGTTAACACTGAAGCTTTCTTT. This sequence encodes CASSTRQGVNTEAFF.

The rearrangement links TRBV7-9 to TRBJ2-7; 7 bases agree with TRBD2. V was clipped by 5 bases and J by 3 bases; unmatched bases: 4. CDR1 is SEHNR and CDR2 is FQNEAQ in the germline V gene (reference sequence). The CDR3 is made up of 13 amino acids. CDR3 coding DNA: TGTGCCAGCAGCCCTCGGGGGGACTACGAGCAGTACTTC. Its protein product is CASSPRGDYEQYF.

The chain has TRBV5-1 and TRBJ2-3; maybe TRBD1 (6 bases). Germline values: CDR1 SGHRS, CDR2 YFSETQ. The length of the CDR3 is 17 residues. The V end was cut by 0 bases, the J end by 0 bases, with 14 bases between. This CDR3 is CASSLGPGAASTDTQYF. CDR3 nucleotides: TGCGCCAGCAGCTTGGGACCAGGGGCAGCTAGCACAGATACGCAGTATTTT.

V usage is TRBV11-3 and J usage is TRBJ2-1; D is possibly TRBD1 (5 bases). Germline values: CDR1 SGHNT, CDR2 YENEEA. V lost 4 bases to trimming and J lost 4 bases, with 17 bases between them. This CDR3 spans 16 amino acids. Written as DNA, the CDR3 is TGTGCCAGCAGCTCGCCGGCAGAAGGGGCTTACAATGAGCAGTTCTTC. Its translation: CASSSPAEGAYNEQFF.

The chain joins TRBV2 to TRBJ2-5; D might be TRBD2 (5 bases). Trimming took off 3 bases at V and 5 bases at J, with 13 bases between the two ends. From germline, CDR1 is SNHLY and CDR2 FYNNEI. The CDR3 contains 14 residues. The CDR3 here is CASSEQTIGETQYF. In DNA form, the CDR3 reads TGTGCCAGCAGTGAGCAGACTATCGGGGAGACCCAGTACTTC. The full variable domain, in which reference TRBV2 and TRBJ2-5 provide the parts outside the CDR3, is EPEVTQTPSHQVTQMGQEVILRCVPISNHLYFYWYRQILGQKVEFLVSFYNNEISEKSEIFDDQFSVERPDGSNFTLKIRSTKLEDSAMYFCASSEQTIGETQYFGPGTRLLVL.

The CDR3 region has the DNA TGCGCCAGCAGCTTCCTTGGCGGGAGTAGGTCAGATACGCAGTATTTT. As protein: CASSFLGGSRSDTQYF. The V gene is TRBV5-1, the J gene TRBJ2-3; 7 positions match TRBD2. V gave up 2 bases and J gave up 4 bases; unmatched junction bases: 10. Germline values: CDR1 SGHRS, CDR2 YFSETQ. The CDR3 runs to 16 residues.

The CDR3 DNA follows: TGTGCCAGCAGTAAGCTGCCAGATACGCAGTATTTT. This gives the protein CASSKLPDTQYF. The chain has TRBV6-2 or TRBV6-3 and TRBJ2-3, with D uncertain. V lost 5 bases and J lost 4, with 7 bases in between. Germline values: CDR1 MNHEY, CDR2 SVGEGT. The CDR3 length is 12 residues.

The J gene is TRBJ1-5, the V gene TRBV2; TRBD1 agrees at 10 bases. This CDR3 has 15 residues. V gave up 3 bases and J gave up 4 bases; unmatched junction bases: 3. CDR1 and CDR2 from the germline V gene are SNHLY and FYNNEI. The CDR3, as DNA: TGTGCCAGCAGTGATCGGACAGGGGGTAATCAGCCCCAGCATTTT. Amino acid sequence: CASSDRTGGNQPQHF.